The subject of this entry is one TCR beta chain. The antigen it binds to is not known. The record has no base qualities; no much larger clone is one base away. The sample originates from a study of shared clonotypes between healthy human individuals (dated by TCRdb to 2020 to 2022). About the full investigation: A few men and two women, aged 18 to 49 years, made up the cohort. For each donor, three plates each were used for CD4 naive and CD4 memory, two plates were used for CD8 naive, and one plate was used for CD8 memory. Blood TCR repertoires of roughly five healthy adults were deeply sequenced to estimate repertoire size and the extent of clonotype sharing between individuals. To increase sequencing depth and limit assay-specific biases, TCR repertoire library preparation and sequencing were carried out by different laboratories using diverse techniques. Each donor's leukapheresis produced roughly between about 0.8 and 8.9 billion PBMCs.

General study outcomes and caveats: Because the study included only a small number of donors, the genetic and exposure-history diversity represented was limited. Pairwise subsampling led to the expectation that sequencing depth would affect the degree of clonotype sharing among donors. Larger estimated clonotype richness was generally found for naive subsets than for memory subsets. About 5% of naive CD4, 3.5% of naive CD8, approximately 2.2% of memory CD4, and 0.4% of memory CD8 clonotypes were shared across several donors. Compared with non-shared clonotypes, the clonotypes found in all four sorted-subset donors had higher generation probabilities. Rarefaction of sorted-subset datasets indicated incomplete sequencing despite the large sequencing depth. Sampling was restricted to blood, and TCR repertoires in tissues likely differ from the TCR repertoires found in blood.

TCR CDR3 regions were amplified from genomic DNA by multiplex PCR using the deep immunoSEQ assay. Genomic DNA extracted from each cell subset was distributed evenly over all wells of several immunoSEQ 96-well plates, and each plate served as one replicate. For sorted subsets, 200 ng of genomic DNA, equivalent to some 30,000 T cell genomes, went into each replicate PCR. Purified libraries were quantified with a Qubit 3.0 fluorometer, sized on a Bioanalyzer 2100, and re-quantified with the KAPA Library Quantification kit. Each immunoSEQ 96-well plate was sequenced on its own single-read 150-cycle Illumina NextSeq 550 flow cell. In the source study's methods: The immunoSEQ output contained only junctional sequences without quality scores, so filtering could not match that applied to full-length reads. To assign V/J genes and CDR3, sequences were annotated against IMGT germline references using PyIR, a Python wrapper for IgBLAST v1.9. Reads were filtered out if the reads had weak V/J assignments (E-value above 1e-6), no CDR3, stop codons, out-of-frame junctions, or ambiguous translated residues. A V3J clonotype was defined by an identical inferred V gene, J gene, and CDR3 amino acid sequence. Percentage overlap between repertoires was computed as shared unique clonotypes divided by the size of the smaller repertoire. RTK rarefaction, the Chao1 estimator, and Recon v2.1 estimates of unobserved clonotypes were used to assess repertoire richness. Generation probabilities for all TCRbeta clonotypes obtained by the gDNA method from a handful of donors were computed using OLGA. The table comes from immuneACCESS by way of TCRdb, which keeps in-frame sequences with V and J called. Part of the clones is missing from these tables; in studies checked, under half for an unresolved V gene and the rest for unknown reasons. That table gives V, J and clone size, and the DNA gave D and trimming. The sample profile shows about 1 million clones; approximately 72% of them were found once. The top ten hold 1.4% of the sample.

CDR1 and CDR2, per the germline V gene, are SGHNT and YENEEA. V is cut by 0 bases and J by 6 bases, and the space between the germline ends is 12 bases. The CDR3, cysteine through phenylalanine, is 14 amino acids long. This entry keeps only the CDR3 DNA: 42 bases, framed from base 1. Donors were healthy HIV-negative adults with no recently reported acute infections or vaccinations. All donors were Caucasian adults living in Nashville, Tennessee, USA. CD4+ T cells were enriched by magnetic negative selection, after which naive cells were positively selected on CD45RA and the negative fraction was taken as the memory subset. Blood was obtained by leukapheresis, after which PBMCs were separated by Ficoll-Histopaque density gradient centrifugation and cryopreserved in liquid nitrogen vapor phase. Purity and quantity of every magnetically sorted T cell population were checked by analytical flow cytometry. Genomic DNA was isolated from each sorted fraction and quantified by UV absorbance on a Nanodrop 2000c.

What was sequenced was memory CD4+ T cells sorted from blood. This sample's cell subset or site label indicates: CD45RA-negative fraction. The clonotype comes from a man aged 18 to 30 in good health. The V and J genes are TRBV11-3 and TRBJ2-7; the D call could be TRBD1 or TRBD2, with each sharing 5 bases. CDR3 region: CASSLDRGQPEQYF. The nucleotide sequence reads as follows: TGTGCCAGCAGCTTAGATCGGGGCCAGCCCGAGCAGTACTTC.